This T cell receptor (beta chain) was retrieved from a study of T-cell reconstitution after alpha-beta-depleted transplantation in children. With respect to this clonotype: The antigen is undetermined.

The CDR3 covers 20 residues. Germline V CDR1 and CDR2: LGHNA, YSLEER. V lost 0 bases, J lost 0 bases, and 13 bases stayed unmatched. Whole-study results and caveats: Diversity of TCRbeta at day 60 was high in some patients, arising from surviving recipient T cells and thymic progenitors. At around two months after transplant, the alpha-beta T cells were reportedly derived from several hundred expanded clones that came from non-depleted graft cells.

TCRbeta library construction was performed incorporating unique molecular identifiers. Each CDR3 protein gets one entry after TCRdb re-called the PCR reads with MiXCR. The sample includes 300,000 to 400,000 distinct CDR3 sequences, roughly 16% of them seen just once. V and J are TRBV4-3 and TRBJ2-3, with 9 positions matching TRBD2. This clonotype was sampled from a male patient between 2 and 10 years old who had a stem cell transplant for acute lymphoblastic leukemia, so the T cells may come from the graft donor. Sequenced material: PBMCs, mostly from graft donor cells, taken 360 days after TCRalphabeta/CD19-depleted stem cell transplant. Here the CDR3 reads CASSQESFWVSGRSTDTQYF. The DNA for the CDR3 is TGCGCCAGCAGCCAAGAGAGTTTTTGGGTCAGCGGGAGGAGCACAGATACGCAGTATTTT.